The 30 T cell receptor beta chains reported below all come from one sample, sequenced in a study. The sorted Tregs were CD4+CD25+CD127-/low cells. TCRdb ran MiXCR on the 5' RACE reads and lists one entry per CDR3 protein. The table shows roughly 30,000 distinct CDR3 sequences, with roughly 27% occurring only once. The sequencing sample was made of tumor-infiltrating Tregs sorted from the breast tumor. These receptors all come from a female donor with breast cancer.

This clonotype is classed as medium-sized. The chain is built from TRBV7-2 and TRBJ2-7; D call uncertain. CDR3 length: 14 amino acids. The V gene lost 4 bases and the J gene lost 0 bases, with 10 bases spanning the gap. In germline, CDR1 is SGHTA, CDR2 FQGNSA. Here the CDR3 reads CASSSPTSSYEQYF. The CDR3 DNA sequence: TGTGCCAGCAGCTCACCGACCAGCTCCTACGAGCAGTACTTC.

There are many counts of this clonotype. V is TRBV20-1 and J is TRBJ2-7, with a tentative D call TRBD2 (6 bases). This CDR3 has 16 amino acids. With 3 bases removed from V and 2 bases from J, the gap between germline ends came to 20 bases. Germline V gene lookup returns CDR1 DFQATT and CDR2 SNEGSKA (reference sequence). CDR3 sequence: CSARGLVAGRAYEQYF. In DNA, the CDR3 is TGCAGTGCTAGGGGCCTTGTTGCGGGACGGGCCTACGAGCAGTACTTC.

This clonotype was counted only a few times. This chain joins TRBV9 and TRBJ2-3; D perhaps matches TRBD2 (6 bases). The CDR3 contains 13 residues. The V end was cut by 3 bases, the J end by 4 bases, with 9 bases between. The V gene's germline CDR1 is SGDLS and CDR2 YYNGEE. CDR3 in DNA: TGTGCCAGCAGCGGGGCTAGCGCAGATACGCAGTATTTT. Translating gives CASSGASADTQYF.

Comment on this clonotype: At one of its ends the junction is not consistent with the germline gene, which may arise from a read error. This chain connects TRBV5-5 to TRBJ1-1; D is undetermined. This CDR3 spans 12 amino acids. Germline lookup yields CDR1 SGHKS and CDR2 YYEKEE (reference sequence). The CDR3 spells CAGRFMNNEAFF. The CDR3 DNA is TGTGCCGGCAGGTTCATGAACAATGAAGCTTTCTTT.

The V gene is TRBV24-1, the J gene TRBJ1-5, with 7 nucleotides matching TRBD1. Germline V CDR1 and CDR2: KGHDR, SFDVKD. With V trimmed by 4 bases and J by 5 bases, 10 bases remained unmatched. This CDR3 is 16 amino acids long. The CDR3 nucleotides read TGTGCCACCAGTGACCCCTCACAGGGGTTCGATCAGCCCCAGCATTTT. Encoded protein: CATSDPSQGFDQPQHF.

In this sample, this clonotype turned up many times. V and J are TRBV7-9 and TRBJ2-7, with 7 bases matching TRBD2. The CDR3 extends over 14 amino acids. CDR1 and CDR2 (germline): SEHNR, FQNEAQ (reference sequence). V lost 8 bases and J lost 2; bases outside the gene matches: 9. The CDR3 loop is CASRPAGRTYEQYF. The CDR3 DNA is TGTGCCAGCCGCCCAGCGGGAAGAACCTACGAGCAGTACTTC. The variable domain in full, with the rest retrieved from reference TRBV7-9 and TRBJ2-7, is DTGVSQNPRHKITKRGQNVTFRCDPISEHNRLYWYRQTLGQGPEFLTYFQNEAQLEKSRLLSDRFSAERPKGSFSTLEIQRTEQGDSAMYLCASRPAGRTYEQYFGPGTRLTVT.

The chain recombines TRBV20-1 with TRBJ2-1; D remains unclear. The CDR3 totals 13 residues. Trimming removed 5 bases from V and 5 bases from J, with 13 bases in between. Germline V lookup: CDR1 DFQATT, CDR2 SNEGSKA (reference sequence). This chain's CDR3 is CSAPRLVNNEQFF. The DNA of the CDR3 is TGCAGTGCTCCCCGGCTAGTGAACAATGAGCAGTTCTTC.

This clonotype showed up many times. J is TRBJ2-1 and V is TRBV4-2; 10 bases line up with TRBD2. Germline V gene lookup returns CDR1 LGHNA and CDR2 YNFKEQ. J was trimmed by 5 bases and V by 1 base; bases with no gene match: 2. CDR3 size: 15 residues. The CDR3 nucleotides are TGTGCCAGCAGCCAAGTTGGACTAGCGGACAATGAGCAGTTCTTC. Translating it yields CASSQVGLADNEQFF.

This clonotype occurred many times. V and J are TRBV4-2 and TRBJ1-1, with no clear D. CDR3 length: 14 residues. V lost 1 base, J lost 1 base, and 7 bases lay in between. CDR1 and CDR2 (germline): LGHNA, YNFKEQ. CDR3: CASSQVPGNTEAFF. CDR3 DNA sequence: TGTGCCAGCAGCCAAGTTCCGGGGAACACTGAAGCTTTCTTT.

This rearrangement joins TRBV6-5 to TRBJ2-6; D unclear. Germline loops: CDR1 MNHEY, CDR2 SVGAGI. This CDR3 is built from 15 residues. Trimming left V 0 bases short and J 2 bases short, with 5 bases between. This CDR3 reads CASSYSPPGANVLTF. CDR3 DNA sequence: TGTGCCAGCAGTTACTCGCCCCCTGGGGCCAACGTCCTGACTTTC.

This clonotype was counted many times. The rearrangement uses TRBV25-1 and TRBJ1-2; no definite D call. CDR3 length: 16 residues. Germline lookup yields CDR1 MGHDK and CDR2 SYGVNS. Trimming took off 1 base at V and 4 bases at J, with 16 bases between the two ends. The CDR3 loop is CASSESNRLSSYGYTF. The CDR3 nucleotides read TGTGCCAGCAGTGAATCCAATAGGCTCTCAAGCTATGGCTACACCTTC.

This clonotype came up many times. This chain uses TRBV7-3 with TRBJ2-1, with D possibly matching TRBD2 (6 bases). CDR1 is SGHTA, CDR2 FQGTGA, per germline. Trimming stripped 1 base from V and 6 bases from J, with 16 bases between. This CDR3 is 16 amino acids long. In DNA, the CDR3 is TGTGCCAGCAGCTTAAAAGGAGGTAGCGGCCTCAATGAGCAGTTCTTC. Translating it yields CASSLKGGSGLNEQFF.

This chain links TRBV5-1 with TRBJ1-1; D perhaps matches TRBD1 (5 bases). V shed 0 bases and J shed 5 bases, with 14 bases lying between them. Germline CDR1 reads SGHRS; CDR2 reads YFSETQ. This CDR3 contains 15 residues. The CDR3 protein is CASSLGDIRGTEAFF. The CDR3 region has the DNA TGCGCCAGCAGCTTGGGCGACATCCGGGGGACTGAAGCTTTCTTT.

This clonotype was counted a few times. The V and J genes are TRBV4-2 and TRBJ2-1, with D unresolved. Trimming took 0 bases from V and 6 from J, leaving 15 bases between them. The CDR3 sequence is 16 residues long. CDR1 and CDR2 from the germline V gene are LGHNA and YNFKEQ. The chain's CDR3 is CASSQDQARVFNEQFF. The CDR3 nucleotides read TGTGCCAGCAGCCAAGATCAGGCTAGAGTATTCAATGAGCAGTTCTTC.

This clonotype was seen ten or more times. The chain combines TRBV25-1 with TRBJ2-1; the match to TRBD2 covers 7 bases. The CDR3 loop spans 14 amino acids. The germline CDR1 and CDR2 sequences are MGHDK and SYGVNS. The V segment lost 5 bases and the J segment 5 bases; nucleotides outside the gene matches: 6. The CDR3 DNA reads TGTGCCAGCAGTCGGGACTATCCCGACAATGAGCAGTTCTTC. It encodes CASSRDYPDNEQFF.

This clonotype was counted only a few times. J is TRBJ1-2 and V is TRBV6-5; D remains unclear. The V gene's germline CDR1 is MNHEY and CDR2 SVGAGI. The CDR3 extends over 15 amino acids. V lost 0 bases and J 7 bases, leaving 15 bases between the germline ends. The CDR3 is CASSYSSRPGGGYTF. In DNA form, the CDR3 reads TGTGCCAGCAGTTACTCGAGTAGGCCAGGTGGTGGCTACACCTTC.

This clonotype was recorded many times. One end of the junction varies from germline; a read error may be responsible. The chain links TRBV5-5 to TRBJ1-2, with D tentatively TRBD1 (5 bases). In germline, CDR1 is SGHKS, CDR2 YYEKEE (reference sequence). The CDR3 is 12 amino acids. The CDR3 bases are TGTGCCAGCAGCGAAGGGGTTGTGGTTGGGTCCTTC. Residues: CASSEGVVVGSF. The variable domain in full, with the rest retrieved from reference TRBV5-5 and TRBJ1-2, is DAGVTQSPTHLIKTRGQQVTLRCSPISGHKSVSWYQQVLGQGPQFIFQYYEKEERGRGNFPDRFSARQFPNYSSELNVNALLLGDSALYLCASSEGVVVGSFGSGTRLTVV.

This clonotype was seen at least ten times. The chain has TRBV20-1 and TRBJ2-1; weak D call: TRBD2 (6 bases). Per the germline V gene, CDR1 is DFQATT and CDR2 is SNEGSKA (reference sequence). Trimming stripped 0 bases from V and 6 bases from J, with 15 bases between. The length of the CDR3 is 15 residues. The CDR3 loop is CSARDWGETGNEQFF. The CDR3 nucleotides read TGCAGTGCTAGAGATTGGGGGGAGACCGGCAATGAGCAGTTCTTC.

This clonotype was detected only a few times. No conserved phenylalanine or tryptophan ends this CDR3, so it is likely a read error. This chain joins TRBV6-2 or TRBV6-3 and TRBJ2-3; D is uncertain. Per germline, CDR1 MNHEY and CDR2 SVGEGT. This CDR3 comprises 11 residues. Trimming removed 8 bases at V and 4 bases at J, with 7 bases between. The CDR3 protein is CASGDADTQYV. The CDR3 DNA reads as TGTGCCAGCGGAGACGCAGATACGCAGTATGTT.

The V call is TRBV20-1, the J call TRBJ1-1; weak D call: TRBD1 (5 bases). The V end was cut by 5 bases, the J end by 0 bases, with 16 bases between. The length of the CDR3 is 15 residues. The germline gives CDR1 DFQATT, CDR2 SNEGSKA (reference sequence). The DNA for the CDR3 is TGCAGTGCTCCCTCGAGGGGTTATATGAACACTGAAGCTTTCTTT. Amino acids: CSAPSRGYMNTEAFF.

This clonotype is classed as medium-sized. The J gene is TRBJ1-1, the V gene TRBV7-8, with unresolved D. V was cut by 1 base and J by 1 base, with 10 bases left in between. The CDR3 runs 15 residues. Germline CDR1 reads SGHVS; CDR2 reads FQNEAQ. The CDR3 sequence: CASSLVQHRNTEAFF. CDR3 DNA: TGTGCCAGCAGCTTAGTCCAGCATAGGAACACTGAAGCTTTCTTT.

With regard to this clonotype: A much larger clone differs by one base, so this may be a read error. This chain links TRBV27 with TRBJ1-2; tentatively, D is TRBD1 (5 bases). Germline CDR1 MNHEY, CDR2 SMNVEV (reference sequence). This CDR3 contains 16 residues. V was cut by 3 bases and J by 7 bases, with 21 bases left in between. The chain's CDR3 is CASSLVWAGTQGGYTF. The CDR3 nucleotides are TGTGCCAGCAGTTTGGTTTGGGCAGGGACCCAAGGTGGCTACACCTTC.

V is TRBV7-9 and J is TRBJ1-1, with D unresolved. Germline loops: CDR1 SEHNR, CDR2 FQNEAQ (reference sequence). This CDR3 is 13 amino acids long. V shed 5 bases and J shed 11 bases, with 18 bases lying between them. CDR3 amino acids: CASSRAGSLAAFF. The CDR3 DNA is TGTGCCAGCAGCAGAGCCGGGAGCTTAGCGGCTTTCTTT.

This clonotype is labeled medium-sized (0.01 to 0.1%). Here the CDR3 DNA reads TGCGCCAGCAGCTTGGGGCTAGCGGGAGACGAGCAGTACTTC. This gives the protein CASSLGLAGDEQYF. This chain joins TRBV5-1 and TRBJ2-7; 10 bases agree with TRBD2. The CDR3 runs 14 residues. CDR1 is SGHRS and CDR2 is YFSETQ in the germline V gene. Unmatched junction bases numbered 2, after V lost 0 bases and J lost 5 bases.

This clonotype has just one count. This could be a read error, since a much larger clone is one nucleotide away. This rearrangement joins TRBV6-5 to TRBJ2-7, with a possible D match to TRBD1 (6 bases). The V end lost 7 bases, the J end lost 8 bases, and 12 bases lay between the germline ends. The CDR3 loop spans 11 amino acids. In germline, CDR1 is MNHEY, CDR2 SVGAGI. The CDR3 here is CASNDGQQQYF. The CDR3 DNA follows: TGTGCCAGCAACGACGGACAGCAGCAGTACTTC.

This clonotype came up a few times. This chain uses TRBV30 with TRBJ2-1, with 11 bases lining up with TRBD1. V trimming: 6 bases; J trimming: 4 bases; junction bases outside the gene matches: 5. The CDR3 is 14 residues long. Germline V gene sequence: CDR1 GTSNPN, CDR2 SVGIG (reference sequence). The CDR3 DNA follows: TGTGCCTGCAACCGGGACAGGGGGTACAATGAGCAGTTCTTC. Protein sequence: CACNRDRGYNEQFF.

In this sample, this clonotype turned up many times. The J gene is TRBJ1-2, the V gene TRBV20-1; 8 bases are shared with TRBD1. CDR3 length equals 12 residues. The junction had 1 base not matched to a gene; V was cut back by 4 bases and J by 3 bases. Germline lookup yields CDR1 DFQATT and CDR2 SNEGSKA (reference sequence). CDR3 region: CSANRGDYGYTF. In nucleotides, the CDR3 is TGCAGTGCTAACAGGGGGGACTATGGCTACACCTTC.

The chain recombines TRBV27 with TRBJ2-3; D unclear. This CDR3 contains 13 residues. The germline CDR1 and CDR2 sequences are MNHEY and SMNVEV (reference sequence). Trimming removed 2 bases at V and 2 bases at J, with 5 bases between. The CDR3 loop reads CASSLPNTDTQYF. CDR3 coding DNA: TGTGCCAGCAGTTTACCAAACACAGATACGCAGTATTTT.

This clonotype was counted many times. The gene calls are TRBV4-1 and TRBJ1-2, with D unresolved. The CDR3 covers 13 residues. In germline, CDR1 is MGHRA, CDR2 YSYEKL. The V gene lost 2 bases and the J gene lost 5 bases, with 9 bases spanning the gap. The CDR3: CASSQRVAYGYTF. The CDR3, as DNA: TGCGCCAGCAGCCAAAGGGTGGCTTATGGCTACACCTTC.

The chain links TRBV5-1 to TRBJ2-7, with D tentatively TRBD1 or TRBD2 (5 bases each). This CDR3 region has 14 residues. V lost 3 bases and J lost 7, with 17 bases in between. The germline gives CDR1 SGHRS, CDR2 YFSETQ. The CDR3: CASSSDPGLREQYF. CDR3 DNA sequence: TGCGCCAGCAGCTCAGATCCGGGGCTTCGGGAGCAGTACTTC. Complete variable domain (other parts from reference TRBV5-1 and TRBJ2-7): KAGVTQTPRYLIKTRGQQVTLSCSPISGHRSVSWYQQTPGQGLQFLFEYFSETQRNKGNFPGRFSGRQFSNSRSEMNVSTLELGDSALYLCASSSDPGLREQYFGPGTRLTVT.